The 26 T cell receptor beta chains reported below all come from one sample, sequenced in a study of blood T cell repertoires in COVID-19 (dated by TCRdb to 2020 to 2021). Libraries were prepared through the immunoSEQ multiplex PCR assay. TCRdb took over this immuneACCESS table, retaining in-frame rearrangements with V and J assigned. Such tables are incomplete; in checked studies, under half of the missing clones stem from an unresolved V gene, and the remainder is unexplained. The sample table lists around 260,000 clones, approximately 92% of them with a count of one. The ten top clones hold 1% to 1.3% of the sample. The sequenced material came from PBMCs or T cells enriched from blood (not recorded which). These TCRs come from a woman aged 30 to 39 who had recovered from COVID-19.

The chain carries TRBV28 and TRBJ2-7; TRBD1 aligns across 10 bases. The V gene end was trimmed by 6 bases and the J gene end by 7 bases; junction bases not matched to a gene: 12. Germline CDR1 and CDR2: MDHEN and SYDVKM. The CDR3 has 15 residues. The CDR3 region is CASSLDGTGVREQYF. Written as DNA, the CDR3 is TGTGCCAGCAGCCTAGATGGGACAGGGGTGCGGGAGCAGTACTTC.

The chain has TRBV7-9 and TRBJ1-1; tentative D call: TRBD1 (5 bases). V was clipped by 2 bases and J by 0 bases, with 13 bases between them. The CDR3 runs to 16 residues. The germline gives CDR1 SEHNR, CDR2 FQNEAQ (reference sequence). The CDR3 DNA reads TGTGCCAGCAGCTTATCGCCAGGGAATATGAACACTGAAGCTTTCTTT. This encodes CASSLSPGNMNTEAFF.

This chain joins TRBV27 and TRBJ2-7; 10 bases map to TRBD2. The CDR3 spans 12 residues. Unmatched junction bases numbered 1, after V lost 9 bases and J lost 2 bases. Per the germline V gene, CDR1 is MNHEY and CDR2 is SMNVEV (reference sequence). The CDR3 spells CASGTSAYEQYF. The CDR3 region has the DNA TGTGCCAGTGGGACTAGCGCCTACGAGCAGTACTTC.

This clone is a singleton in its sample. V gene TRBV5-1 combines with J gene TRBJ2-5, with D unresolved. V lost 3 bases, J lost 1 base, and 7 bases lay in between. Germline V gene lookup returns CDR1 SGHRS and CDR2 YFSETQ. This CDR3 is 13 amino acids long. CDR3 bases: TGCGCCAGCAGCTCCGCGTTCCAAGAGACCCAGTACTTC. It is translated as CASSSAFQETQYF.

This clone was counted a few times. V and J are TRBV4-1 and TRBJ1-2; D perhaps matches TRBD1 (5 bases). CDR1 is MGHRA and CDR2 is YSYEKL in the germline V gene. V dropped 2 bases and J dropped 3 bases, with 7 bases sitting between them. CDR3 length: 13 amino acids. CDR3 coding DNA: TGCGCCAGCAGCCAACAGGGTTACTATGGCTACACCTTC. Amino acid sequence: CASSQQGYYGYTF.

The rearrangement links TRBV4-1 to TRBJ2-3; 8 nucleotides match TRBD2. Germline-derived CDR1 and CDR2 are MGHRA and YSYEKL. The length of the CDR3 is 16 residues. V shed 1 base and J 0 bases; nucleotides not matched to a gene: 3. CDR3: CASSQVPGGSTDTQYF. The CDR3 nucleotides are TGCGCCAGCAGCCAAGTTCCGGGAGGGAGCACAGATACGCAGTATTTT.

The table lists this clone with a count of one. J is TRBJ1-1 and V is TRBV28; D gene ambiguous. The CDR3 consists of 14 residues. Germline V gene lookup returns CDR1 MDHEN and CDR2 SYDVKM. Trimming removed 3 bases at V and 11 bases at J, with 19 bases between. CDR3 residues: CASSFDLGGSRAFF. The CDR3 DNA reads as TGTGCCAGCAGTTTCGATCTTGGAGGTTCCCGGGCTTTCTTT.

The chain carries TRBV30 and TRBJ2-7, with 10 bases identical to TRBD2. Germline V gene sequence: CDR1 GTSNPN, CDR2 SVGIG (reference sequence). J was trimmed by 6 bases and V by 4 bases; bases with no gene match: 12. This CDR3 is built from 15 residues. The DNA for the CDR3 is TGTGCCTGGATACCCGGACTAGCGGCCCCGCGCGAGCAGTACTTC. It encodes CAWIPGLAAPREQYF.

The chain has TRBV19 and TRBJ2-6; 8 bases align to TRBD1. The CDR3 spans 17 residues. Trimming took 7 bases from V and 0 from J; bases not matched to a gene: 8. Germline V gene data show CDR1 as LNHDA and CDR2 as SQIVND (reference sequence). The DNA of the CDR3 is TGTGCCAGTACCGACAGGGGCCACAACTCTGGGGCCAACGTCCTGACTTTC. It specifies CASTDRGHNSGANVLTF. Combining the CDR3 with reference TRBV19 and TRBJ2-6 gives the whole variable domain DGGITQSPKYLFRKEGQNVTLSCEQNLNHDAMYWYRQDPGQGLRLIYYSQIVNDFQKGDIAEGYSVSREKKESFPLTVTSAQKNPTAFYLCASTDRGHNSGANVLTFGAGSRLTVL.

V and J are TRBV29-1 and TRBJ2-1; D is perhaps TRBD2 (6 bases). The ends were cut back, 7 bases at V and 4 bases at J, with 11 bases in the middle. Germline V gene sequence: CDR1 SQVTM, CDR2 ANQGSEA. The CDR3 has 12 amino acids. CDR3 amino acids: CSGGTEYNEQFF. The CDR3, as DNA: TGCAGCGGCGGGACGGAATACAATGAGCAGTTCTTC.

This clone appeared a single time. The rearrangement links TRBV19 to TRBJ2-7, with a possible D match to TRBD2 (5 bases). Per the germline V gene, CDR1 is LNHDA and CDR2 is SQIVND (reference sequence). The CDR3 loop spans 15 amino acids. Trimming removed 7 bases from V and 4 bases from J, with 20 bases in between. This chain's CDR3 is CASTPAGSEGYEQYF. The CDR3 DNA follows: TGTGCCAGTACCCCGGCCGGCTCAGAGGGTTACGAGCAGTACTTC.

This CDR3 reads CASSPAGLSTHEQFF. The CDR3 DNA is TGTGCCAGCAGCCCGGCGGGCTTATCAACCCATGAGCAGTTCTTC. J is TRBJ2-1 and V is TRBV7-2, with D possibly matching TRBD2 (5 bases). The CDR3 extends over 15 amino acids. Germline-derived CDR1 and CDR2 are SGHTA and FQGNSA. Trimming took off 5 bases at V and 8 bases at J, with 19 bases between the two ends. Full variable domain (missing parts from reference TRBV7-2 and TRBJ2-1): GAGVSQSPSNKVTEKGKDVELRCDPISGHTALYWYRQSLGQGLEFLIYFQGNSAPDKSGLPSDRFSAERTGGSVSTLTIQRTQQEDSAVYLCASSPAGLSTHEQFFGPGTRLTVL.

The genes are TRBV3-1 (or the pseudogene TRBV3-2) and TRBJ2-5; 9 bases fit TRBD2. Germline V CDR1 and CDR2: LGHDT, YNNKEL (reference sequence). This CDR3 region has 15 residues. V was pared by 0 bases and J by 3 bases, with 2 bases of the junction left unmatched. The DNA of the CDR3 is TGTGCCAGCAGCCAAGAACTAGCGGGTAAAGAGACCCAGTACTTC. It yields the protein CASSQELAGKETQYF.

The rearrangement uses TRBV10-3 and TRBJ2-7; 7 bases fit TRBD2. In germline, CDR1 is ENHRY, CDR2 SYGVKD. CDR3 length: 14 amino acids. Trimming took 4 bases from V and 2 from J; bases not matched to a gene: 5. CDR3 protein: CAISAREETYEQYF. The CDR3 DNA reads TGTGCCATCAGTGCTCGGGAGGAAACCTACGAGCAGTACTTC.

The V gene is TRBV19, the J gene TRBJ2-2, with 9 positions matching TRBD1. Per germline, CDR1 LNHDA and CDR2 SQIVND (reference sequence). V lost 5 bases to trimming and J lost 5 bases; unmatched junction nucleotides: 3. This CDR3 is 14 amino acids long. The chain's CDR3 is CASSQGQGTGELFF. DNA of the CDR3: TGTGCCAGTAGTCAAGGACAGGGGACCGGGGAGCTGTTTTTT.

The chain combines TRBV3-1 (or the pseudogene TRBV3-2) with TRBJ1-2; no clear D. Germline CDR1 and CDR2: LGHDT and YNNKEL (reference sequence). With 0 bases removed from V and 3 bases from J, the gap between germline ends came to 5 bases. There are 13 residues in the CDR3. CDR3: CASSQDEDYGYTF. The CDR3 DNA reads TGTGCCAGCAGCCAAGATGAGGACTATGGCTACACCTTC.

This clone was seen only once. The rearrangement links TRBV9 to TRBJ2-1; 9 positions agree with TRBD2. The CDR3 consists of 16 residues. The trim removed 4 bases at V and 10 bases at J, leaving 15 bases unmatched. In germline, CDR1 is SGDLS, CDR2 YYNGEE. CDR3 nucleotide sequence: TGTGCCAGCAGCCCGCCCGGGCTAGCGGGGTGGGAGGAGCAGTTCTTC. Protein product: CASSPPGLAGWEEQFF. Full variable domain (missing parts from reference TRBV9 and TRBJ2-1): DSGVTQTPKHLITATGQRVTLRCSPRSGDLSVYWYQQSLDQGLQFLIQYYNGEERAKGNILERFSAQQFPDLHSELNLSSLELGDSALYFCASSPPGLAGWEEQFFGPGTRLTVL.

The rearrangement joins TRBV28 to TRBJ2-7; 9 bases are shared with TRBD2. Germline trimming cut 2 bases from V and 3 bases from J; bases unmatched to any gene: 5. The germline CDR1 and CDR2 sequences are MDHEN and SYDVKM. The CDR3 spans 15 residues. DNA of the CDR3: TGTGCCAGCAGTTTAGGGCTAGCGGGGAACTACGAGCAGTACTTC. Translating gives CASSLGLAGNYEQYF.

This chain connects TRBV3-1 (or the pseudogene TRBV3-2) to TRBJ1-2, with no clear D. Deletions cut 4 bases from V and 5 bases from J, with 11 bases between. CDR1 and CDR2 from the germline V gene are LGHDT and YNNKEL (reference sequence). The CDR3 has 13 amino acids. In nucleotides, the CDR3 is TGTGCCAGCAGCCTAGGAGGACTTTATGGCTACACCTTC. Its protein is CASSLGGLYGYTF.

The chain is built from TRBV15 and TRBJ2-1; 8 bases match TRBD1. The CDR3 extends over 16 amino acids. CDR1 and CDR2 from the germline V gene are LNHNV and YYDKDF (reference sequence). V shed 0 bases, J shed 3 bases, and the junction held 4 bases outside the gene matches. This chain's CDR3 is CATSRDGGQGYNEQFF. CDR3 DNA: TGTGCCACCAGCAGAGATGGAGGACAGGGCTACAATGAGCAGTTCTTC.

CDR3 in DNA: TGTGCCAGCACCCTTAACCCCGGGAACTCTGGAAACACCATATATTTT. It encodes CASTLNPGNSGNTIYF. The rearrangement uses TRBV5-4 and TRBJ1-3; D is unresolved. Germline V CDR1 and CDR2: SGHNT, YYREEE (reference sequence). The CDR3 is 16 residues long. V was clipped by 6 bases and J by 0 bases, with 16 bases between them. The variable domain in full, completed from reference TRBV5-4 and TRBJ1-3, reads ETGVTQSPTHLIKTRGQQVTLRCSSQSGHNTVSWYQQALGQGPQFIFQYYREEENGRGNFPPRFSGLQFPNYSSELNVNALELDDSALYLCASTLNPGNSGNTIYFGEGSWLTVV.

The chain joins TRBV5-1 to TRBJ1-4; 7 positions match TRBD1. Trimming took 0 bases from V and 1 from J; bases not matched to a gene: 0. CDR1 and CDR2 from the germline V gene are SGHRS and YFSETQ. The CDR3 is 15 residues long. CDR3 coding DNA: TGCGCCAGCAGCTTGGCAGGGGGAACTAATGAAAAACTGTTTTTT. Translating it yields CASSLAGGTNEKLFF.

The gene calls are TRBV27 and TRBJ1-1; 10 bases line up with TRBD1. The germline V gene encodes CDR1 MNHEY and CDR2 SMNVEV (reference sequence). The CDR3 is 13 residues long. The ends lost 3 bases at V and 7 bases at J; junction bases unmatched: 2. The CDR3 here is CASSLGQGIEAFF. For the CDR3, the DNA is TGTGCCAGCAGTTTGGGACAGGGGATTGAAGCTTTCTTT.

This clone was seen once. This chain links TRBV7-6 with TRBJ2-3, with 9 bases identical to TRBD2. Germline values: CDR1 SGHVS, CDR2 FNYEAQ. The CDR3 covers 16 residues. With 1 base clipped from V and 4 bases from J, the junction kept 6 bases outside the gene matches. CDR3 residues: CASSLGSSGISDTQYF. The CDR3 DNA reads TGTGCCAGCAGCTTAGGGTCTAGCGGGATCTCAGATACGCAGTATTTT.

This rearrangement joins TRBV19 to TRBJ1-5; D possibly corresponds to TRBD1 (5 bases). The CDR3 totals 14 residues. Trimming left V 7 bases short and J 5 bases short, with 15 bases between. Germline V lookup: CDR1 LNHDA, CDR2 SQIVND (reference sequence). The CDR3 region is CASKGAGLYQPQHF. The CDR3 region has the DNA TGTGCCAGTAAAGGTGCAGGGTTGTATCAGCCCCAGCATTTT.

The chain combines TRBV6-1 with TRBJ1-2; D is unresolved. Germline assignment: CDR1 MNHNS and CDR2 SASEGT. The V end was cut by 2 bases, the J end by 0 bases, with 10 bases between. The CDR3 sequence is 15 residues long. CDR3 nucleotides: TGTGCCAGCAGTGAATCGACTCGATCTAACTATGGCTACACCTTC. Protein product: CASSESTRSNYGYTF.